Shown below are 16 T cell receptor beta chains from a single sample sequenced in a study of T cell responses to AZD1222 COVID-19 vaccine (dated by TCRdb to the early 2020s). The time point label corresponds to: about 28 days (+/-7) after the second vaccine dose. The sample's treatment or condition, from its label and the paper: meningococcal conjugate vaccine given as trial control. The library relied on the immunoSEQ multiplex PCR assay. The clones in this table, taken by TCRdb from immuneACCESS, are in-frame only. Not every clone is retained; where verified, under half of the shortfall comes from an unresolved V gene, and the cause of the rest is unknown. The sample table shows around 200,000 clones, and about 93% are seen once. The ten biggest clones cover about 1% of the sample. The specimen comprised peripheral blood, sampled 28 days after the second dose of the MenACWY control vaccine. These receptor sequences come from an adult who received the MenACWY meningococcal vaccine as a control.

The V call is TRBV9, the J call TRBJ2-3, with a possible D match to TRBD2 (5 bases). This CDR3 is built from 16 residues. Germline CDR1 reads SGDLS; CDR2 reads YYNGEE. V lost 4 bases, J lost 2 bases, and 17 bases lay in between. CDR3 bases: TGTGCCAGCAGCTCCCTGAATCCCGGACTCACAGATACGCAGTATTTT. It specifies CASSSLNPGLTDTQYF.

J is TRBJ2-3 and V is TRBV29-1, with 14 bases fitting TRBD2. Germline CDR1 reads SQVTM; CDR2 reads ANQGSEA. The CDR3 is made up of 15 amino acids. Trimming took 5 bases from V and 7 from J; bases not matched to a gene: 8. The CDR3 coding sequence is TGCAGCGTTCCGACTAGCGGGGGGGCCCGACATACGCAGTATTTT. Protein sequence: CSVPTSGGARHTQYF.

The chain couples TRBV28 to TRBJ1-1; 7 bases are a match to TRBD1. CDR3 length: 14 residues. Germline lookup yields CDR1 MDHEN and CDR2 SYDVKM. Trimming at V came to 5 bases and at J to 1 base, leaving 4 bases not matched to a gene. The DNA for the CDR3 is TGTGCCAGCAGTCCGACAGGGCGGAACACTGAAGCTTTCTTT. Residues: CASSPTGRNTEAFF.

The chain has TRBV6-2 or TRBV6-3 and TRBJ2-7, with a tentative D call TRBD1 (6 bases). CDR3 size: 14 residues. CDR1 is MNHEY, CDR2 SVGEGT, per germline. The V and J ends lost 5 bases and 1 base respectively, with 12 bases between them. CDR3 bases: TGTGCCAGCAGTACATTCACAGGGTCCTACGAGCAGTACTTC. Its protein is CASSTFTGSYEQYF.

V gene TRBV9 combines with J gene TRBJ1-6, with a weak D call TRBD1 (6 bases). Germline CDR1 and CDR2: SGDLS and YYNGEE. V was clipped by 3 bases and J by 10 bases, with 11 bases between them. The CDR3 has 13 amino acids. The CDR3 protein is CASSEGVESPLHF. The CDR3 DNA reads as TGTGCCAGCAGCGAGGGGGTAGAATCACCCCTCCACTTT. Complete variable domain (other parts from reference TRBV9 and TRBJ1-6): DSGVTQTPKHLITATGQRVTLRCSPRSGDLSVYWYQQSLDQGLQFLIQYYNGEERAKGNILERFSAQQFPDLHSELNLSSLELGDSALYFCASSEGVESPLHFGNGTRLTVT.

The chain links TRBV7-9 to TRBJ1-4; the match to TRBD1 covers 9 bases. CDR3 length: 16 amino acids. Germline CDR1 is SEHNR and CDR2 is FQNEAQ (reference sequence). V lost 10 bases, J lost 8 bases, and 17 bases stayed unmatched. The CDR3 region has the DNA TGTGCCACTACAGGGGGCGTTGAGACTCAAGGAGAAAAACTGTTTTTT. Protein sequence: CATTGGVETQGEKLFF.

The rearrangement links TRBV18 to TRBJ1-1, with 9 bases identical to TRBD1. Per germline, CDR1 KGHSH and CDR2 LQKENI. V was pared by 2 bases and J by 5 bases, with 9 bases of the junction left unmatched. This CDR3 has 16 residues. CDR3 DNA: TGTGCCAGCTCACCATTCCGACAGGGGGGAAGGACTGAAGCTTTCTTT. Protein sequence: CASSPFRQGGRTEAFF.

The chain carries TRBV11-2 and TRBJ1-2; D possibly corresponds to TRBD1 (5 bases). V lost 4 bases, J lost 5 bases, and 17 bases lay in between. Per germline, CDR1 SGHAT and CDR2 FQNNGV. The length of the CDR3 is 15 residues. CDR3 nucleotide sequence: TGTGCCAGCAGCTCGGACACCCGATTTGGGTATGGCTACACCTTC. Protein sequence: CASSSDTRFGYGYTF.

V and J are TRBV7-6 and TRBJ2-7; 8 bases fit TRBD2. This CDR3 spans 14 amino acids. Germline assignment: CDR1 SGHVS and CDR2 FNYEAQ. V was clipped by 5 bases and J by 6 bases; unmatched bases: 9. This CDR3 is CASSTEAGEREQYF. The CDR3 DNA reads TGTGCCAGCAGCACCGAAGCGGGGGAACGCGAGCAGTACTTC.

This clone was observed a handful of times. The rearrangement uses TRBV24-1 and TRBJ1-3; D ambiguous. Germline values: CDR1 KGHDR, CDR2 SFDVKD. Trimming stripped 4 bases from V and 7 bases from J, with 13 bases between. The CDR3 spans 14 residues. CDR3 in amino acids: CATSDPRAGNTIYF. CDR3 nucleotides: TGTGCCACCAGTGACCCCCGGGCAGGCAACACCATATATTTT.

The V gene is TRBV5-1, the J gene TRBJ2-5; D uncertain. Trimming shortened V by 4 bases and J by 1 base, and 8 bases separated the two germline ends. The CDR3 length is 13 residues. Germline V gene lookup returns CDR1 SGHRS and CDR2 YFSETQ. The CDR3 reads CASSPGSQETQYF. The CDR3 coding sequence is TGCGCCAGCAGCCCCGGCAGCCAAGAGACCCAGTACTTC.

The chain recombines TRBV7-9 with TRBJ2-7; D tentatively reads TRBD1 or TRBD2 (6 bases each). Germline V gene lookup returns CDR1 SEHNR and CDR2 FQNEAQ (reference sequence). The CDR3 is 13 amino acids. V was cut by 1 base and J by 7 bases, with 11 bases left in between. The CDR3 loop reads CASSLDGGREQYF. The CDR3 DNA sequence: TGTGCCAGCAGCTTAGATGGGGGGCGGGAGCAGTACTTC.

The chain joins TRBV12-3 or TRBV12-4 to TRBJ2-3; D gene uncertain. The CDR3 loop spans 12 amino acids. Trimming shortened V by 1 base and J by 6 bases, and 5 bases separated the two germline ends. CDR3 protein: CASSLVPDTQYF. DNA for the CDR3: TGTGCCAGCAGTTTAGTCCCCGATACGCAGTATTTT.

The V gene is TRBV5-8, the J gene TRBJ1-5; 7 bases map to TRBD1. The CDR3 sequence is 16 residues long. The V gene end was trimmed by 3 bases and the J gene end by 2 bases; junction bases not matched to a gene: 8. Germline V gene sequence: CDR1 SGHTS, CDR2 YDEGEE. The CDR3 loop reads CASSWGQRVGNQPQHF. CDR3 bases: TGTGCCAGCAGCTGGGGACAGCGAGTGGGCAATCAGCCCCAGCATTTT.

The chain links TRBV19 to TRBJ1-6; D ambiguous. The CDR3 totals 13 residues. In germline, CDR1 is LNHDA, CDR2 SQIVND (reference sequence). Trimming cost V 1 base and J 13 bases, with 11 bases left between them. CDR3 nucleotide sequence: TGTGCCAGTAGTATAGGCGGCAGGCTGCCCCTCCACTTT. Translated: CASSIGGRLPLHF. The full variable domain, with the rest looked up from reference TRBV19 and TRBJ1-6, is DGGITQSPKYLFRKEGQNVTLSCEQNLNHDAMYWYRQDPGQGLRLIYYSQIVNDFQKGDIAEGYSVSREKKESFPLTVTSAQKNPTAFYLCASSIGGRLPLHFGNGTRLTVT.

This clone was detected only once. The rearrangement joins TRBV6-5 to TRBJ1-1; no reliable D call. V was clipped by 2 bases and J by 3 bases, with 7 bases between them. This CDR3 contains 13 residues. The germline gives CDR1 MNHEY, CDR2 SVGAGI. CDR3 DNA: TGTGCCAGCAGTTACGAGGTCTACACTGAAGCTTTCTTT. This gives the protein CASSYEVYTEAFF.